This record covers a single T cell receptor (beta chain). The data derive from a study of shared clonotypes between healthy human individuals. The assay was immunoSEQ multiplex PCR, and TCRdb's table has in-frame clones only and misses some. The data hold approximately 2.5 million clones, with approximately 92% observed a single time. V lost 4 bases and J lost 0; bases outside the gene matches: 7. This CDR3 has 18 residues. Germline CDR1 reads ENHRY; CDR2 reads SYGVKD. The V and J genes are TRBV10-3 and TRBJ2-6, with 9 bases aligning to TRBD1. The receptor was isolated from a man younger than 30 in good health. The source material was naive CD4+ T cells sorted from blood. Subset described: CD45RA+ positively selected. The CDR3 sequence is CAISAGTGSLSGANVLTF. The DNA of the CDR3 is TGTGCCATCAGTGCGGGGACAGGGTCCCTCTCTGGGGCCAACGTCCTGACTTTC.